These 31 T cell receptor beta chains came from one sample sequenced in a study of shared clonotypes between healthy human individuals. TCRdb's copy holds only in-frame clones and misses some; the assay was immunoSEQ multiplex PCR. The table has some 1 million clones, approximately 76% seen once. Material for sequencing was memory CD4+ T cells sorted from blood. As for subset: CD45RA-negative fraction. The receptors originated from a man in his late teens or twenties in good health.

Turning to this clone: One junction end does not reproduce the germline sequence, and a read error may be involved. The gene calls are TRBV7-3 and TRBJ2-3; 9 nucleotides align to TRBD2. The CDR3 loop spans 14 amino acids. From germline, CDR1 is SGHTA and CDR2 FQGTGA. CDR3 sequence reads: CASSTGTSTDTQYF. The CDR3 bases are TGTGCCAGCAGCACCGGGACTAGCACGGATACGCAGTATTTT.

This chain joins TRBV27 and TRBJ1-2, with TRBD1 as a possible D gene (5 bases). V lost 3 bases to trimming and J lost 4 bases, with 9 bases between them. This CDR3 has 13 amino acids. Germline V gene lookup returns CDR1 MNHEY and CDR2 SMNVEV (reference sequence). DNA of the CDR3: TGTGCCAGCAGTTTCTCGGACACCTATGGCTACACCTTC. Protein: CASSFSDTYGYTF.

This rearrangement joins TRBV29-1 to TRBJ1-3; D is uncertain. CDR1 and CDR2 from the germline V gene are SQVTM and ANQGSEA. The CDR3 spans 14 residues. V dropped 5 bases and J dropped 0 bases, with 11 bases sitting between them. CDR3 residues: CSVIGKGSGNTIYF. The CDR3 bases are TGCAGCGTTATTGGTAAGGGCTCTGGAAACACCATATATTTT. The full variable domain, with the rest looked up from reference TRBV29-1 and TRBJ1-3, is SAVISQKPSRDICQRGTSLTIQCQVDSQVTMMFWYRQQPGQSLTLIATANQGSEATYESGFVIDKFPISRPNLTFSTLTVSNMSPEDSSIYLCSVIGKGSGNTIYFGEGSWLTVV.

V usage is TRBV6-5 and J usage is TRBJ2-7, with D perhaps matching TRBD1 or TRBD2 (5 bases each). Trimming cost V 6 bases and J 6 bases, with 15 bases left between them. Germline-derived CDR1 and CDR2 are MNHEY and SVGAGI. The CDR3 is made up of 13 amino acids. CDR3 in DNA: TGTGCCAGCAGAAGCCGAGGGACCGGCGAGCAGTACTTC. The encoded protein is CASRSRGTGEQYF.

V and J are TRBV18 and TRBJ2-3, with D unresolved. CDR1 KGHSH and CDR2 LQKENI come from the germline V gene. CDR3 length equals 16 residues. Trimming left V 3 bases short and J 0 bases short, with 13 bases between. CDR3 DNA: TGTGCCAGCTCACCGTACAAAGAACCTAGCACAGATACGCAGTATTTT. It is translated as CASSPYKEPSTDTQYF. Full variable domain (outside the CDR3, taken from reference TRBV18 and TRBJ2-3): NAGVMQNPRHLVRRRGQEARLRCSPMKGHSHVYWYRQLPEEGLKFMVYLQKENIIDESGMPKERFSAEFPKEGPSILRIQQVVRGDSAAYFCASSPYKEPSTDTQYFGPGTRLTVL.

On this clone itself: The limits of the CDR3 on the DNA are not certain, so only TCRdb's listed CDR3 is given. The chain combines TRBV5-1 with TRBJ2-7; whether TRBD1, the table's D call, matches the DNA was not checked. The CDR3 is 15 residues long, ends included. Germline V CDR1 and CDR2: SGHRS, YFSETQ. The CDR3 region is CASRPLWQGRYEQYF.

The rearrangement joins TRBV5-6 to TRBJ1-1; TRBD1 agrees at 8 bases. Germline CDR1 reads SGHDT; CDR2 reads YYEEEE. The CDR3 spans 16 residues. The V and J ends lost 0 bases and 0 bases, in that order; junction bases with no gene match: 4. The CDR3 loop is CASSLGPTGVNTEAFF. DNA of the CDR3: TGTGCCAGCAGCTTGGGTCCGACAGGGGTGAACACTGAAGCTTTCTTT.

J is TRBJ2-3 and V is TRBV11-2; the D gene is possibly TRBD2 (6 bases). The V gene's germline CDR1 is SGHAT and CDR2 FQNNGV. CDR3 length: 13 residues. Trimming took off 4 bases at V and 6 bases at J, with 11 bases between the two ends. The CDR3 DNA follows: TGTGCCAGCAGCTCATCGGCGGGGGATACGCAGTATTTT. Translation: CASSSSAGDTQYF. The variable domain in full, completed from reference TRBV11-2 and TRBJ2-3, reads EAGVAQSPRYKIIEKRQSVAFWCNPISGHATLYWYQQILGQGPKLLIQFQNNGVVDDSQLPKDRFSAERLKGVDSTLKIQPAKLEDSAVYLCASSSSAGDTQYFGPGTRLTVL.

About this clone itself: At one boundary the junction diverges from the germline segment, which might be a read error. The gene calls are TRBV5-4 and TRBJ2-4, with unresolved D. The CDR3 is 12 amino acids. Germline-derived CDR1 and CDR2 are SGHNT and YYREEE (reference sequence). The chain's CDR3 is CASSEGLGGLDF. In DNA form, the CDR3 reads TGTGCCAGCAGCGAAGGATTGGGTGGGCTAGACTTC.

The chain joins TRBV7-8 to TRBJ1-1, with D uncertain. CDR3 length equals 11 residues. Germline V gene sequence: CDR1 SGHVS, CDR2 FQNEAQ. V lost 6 bases and J lost 10, with 12 bases in between. CDR3 region: CASSYGPGAFF. CDR3 DNA: TGTGCCAGCAGTTATGGTCCCGGAGCTTTCTTT. The complete variable domain, with remaining parts taken from reference TRBV7-8 and TRBJ1-1, reads GAGVSQSPRYKVAKRGQDVALRCDPISGHVSLFWYQQALGQGPEFLTYFQNEAQLDKSGLPSDRFFAERPEGSVSTLKIQRTQQEDSAVYLCASSYGPGAFFGQGTRLTVV.

This clone appeared once. The identical CDR3 is also encoded by other nucleotide sequences in the sample. This chain joins TRBV5-1 and TRBJ2-5; D ambiguous. The CDR3 spans 12 residues. Germline CDR1 reads SGHRS; CDR2 reads YFSETQ. V gave up 0 bases and J gave up 7 bases, with 7 bases separating them. Written as DNA, the CDR3 is TGCGCCAGCAGCTTGGAATTGGGGACCCAGTACTTC. This sequence encodes CASSLELGTQYF.

The chain carries TRBV7-2 and TRBJ2-7, with D perhaps TRBD1 or TRBD2 (5 bases each). Germline CDR1 SGHTA, CDR2 FQGNSA. The CDR3 totals 14 residues. The V and J ends lost 2 bases and 2 bases respectively, with 10 bases between them. The CDR3 sequence is CASSLQLGAYEQYF. The CDR3 DNA reads TGTGCCAGCAGCTTACAACTAGGGGCCTACGAGCAGTACTTC. Drawing the rest from reference TRBV7-2 and TRBJ2-7, the complete variable domain is GAGVSQSPSNKVTEKGKDVELRCDPISGHTALYWYRQSLGQGLEFLIYFQGNSAPDKSGLPSDRFSAERTGGSVSTLTIQRTQQEDSAVYLCASSLQLGAYEQYFGPGTRLTVT.

The V gene is TRBV6-6, the J gene TRBJ1-4; weak D call: TRBD1 (6 bases). V was pared by 3 bases and J by 8 bases, with 19 bases between. The CDR3 is 16 residues long. Germline values: CDR1 MNHNY, CDR2 SVGAGI (reference sequence). The CDR3 sequence: CASSYGGPQGGEKLFF. The CDR3 DNA reads TGTGCCAGCAGTTATGGGGGGCCCCAGGGCGGGGAAAAACTGTTTTTT.

The chain links TRBV7-2 to TRBJ2-1, with 9 bases aligning to TRBD2. The CDR3 is 14 amino acids. Germline V gene lookup returns CDR1 SGHTA and CDR2 FQGNSA. Trimming took 5 bases from V and 2 from J; bases not matched to a gene: 1. CDR3 loop: CASSPSGTYNEQFF. The CDR3 DNA reads TGTGCCAGCAGCCCTAGCGGGACCTACAATGAGCAGTTCTTC.

The chain has TRBV7-2 and TRBJ2-3; D may be TRBD2 (5 bases). Between the trimmed V and J ends, which lost 1 base and 6 bases, there was a span of 14 bases. The V gene's germline CDR1 is SGHTA and CDR2 FQGNSA. This CDR3 contains 15 residues. CDR3 nucleotide sequence: TGTGCCAGCAGCTTAGATCGAGGGAGAAGGGATACGCAGTATTTT. Amino acids: CASSLDRGRRDTQYF.

In regard to this clone: Its ends do not fully match the called genes, so a read error is possible. This sequence joins TRBV10-3 and TRBJ1-2; TRBD1 might be the D (6 bases). Germline assignment: CDR1 ENHRY and CDR2 SYGVKD. CDR3 length: 11 residues. The chain's CDR3 is CAIEDSGDLLF. The CDR3 DNA sequence: TGTGCCATCGAAGACTCAGGGGACCTTCTTTTT.

The chain has TRBV6-6 and TRBJ2-5; the D call may be TRBD1 or TRBD2 (5 bases each). The germline V gene has CDR1 MNHNY and CDR2 SVGAGI (reference sequence). Trimming left V 6 bases short and J 4 bases short, with 18 bases between. CDR3 size: 15 residues. This CDR3 reads CASSDGTAAAETQYF. The DNA for the CDR3 is TGTGCCAGCAGCGACGGGACCGCGGCGGCAGAGACCCAGTACTTC.

This clone was observed a few times. The V gene is TRBV29-1, the J gene TRBJ2-7; D not resolved. In germline, CDR1 is SQVTM, CDR2 ANQGSEA. The CDR3 has 11 amino acids. Trimming stripped 7 bases from V and 9 bases from J, with 16 bases between. The chain's CDR3 is CSAASRERQYF. CDR3 nucleotides: TGCAGCGCCGCGTCCAGAGAGAGGCAGTACTTC.

The CDR3 sequence is CASSLPSQGREAFF. CDR3 sequence (DNA): TGTGCCAGCAGCTTACCTAGTCAGGGCAGGGAAGCTTTCTTT. The chain is built from TRBV5-6 and TRBJ1-1; D might be TRBD1 (5 bases). With 2 bases removed from V and 8 bases from J, the gap between germline ends came to 16 bases. The CDR3 has 14 amino acids. Per the germline V gene, CDR1 is SGHDT and CDR2 is YYEEEE. Complete variable domain (other parts from reference TRBV5-6 and TRBJ1-1): DAGVTQSPTHLIKTRGQQVTLRCSPKSGHDTVSWYQQALGQGPQFIFQYYEEEERQRGNFPDRFSGHQFPNYSSELNVNALLLGDSALYLCASSLPSQGREAFFGQGTRLTVV.

On this clone: Mismatch with germline at one junction end may stem from a read error. Within the sample, other DNA sequences also encode this same CDR3. The chain's CDR3 is CSVARGSANEKLFF. The CDR3 DNA reads as TGTAGCGTTGCACGGGGTTCGGCTAATGAAAAACTGTTTTTT. The V and J genes are TRBV29-1 and TRBJ1-4; D call uncertain. Germline CDR1 is SQVTM and CDR2 is ANQGSEA. This CDR3 is 14 amino acids long.

V gene TRBV15 combines with J gene TRBJ2-3; D gene uncertain. Deletions cut 8 bases from V and 4 bases from J, with 7 bases between. The CDR3 has 11 residues. Germline CDR1 LNHNV, CDR2 YYDKDF (reference sequence). The CDR3 nucleotides are TGTGCCACCTCTACCTCAGATACGCAGTATTTT. It yields the protein CATSTSDTQYF.

The chain couples TRBV5-5 to TRBJ2-7; perhaps TRBD1 as D (5 bases). Trimming cost V 2 bases and J 5 bases, with 8 bases left between them. The CDR3 contains 12 residues. Germline CDR1 is SGHKS and CDR2 is YYEKEE (reference sequence). The CDR3 region has the DNA TGTGCCAGCAGCTTCAGGGTCGACGAGCAGTACTTC. Translating it yields CASSFRVDEQYF.

The V gene is TRBV5-1, the J gene TRBJ1-1; possible D gene TRBD1, 6 bases. CDR1 and CDR2 from the germline V gene are SGHRS and YFSETQ. The V and J ends lost 4 bases and 5 bases respectively, with 12 bases between them. There are 13 residues in the CDR3. The DNA for the CDR3 is TGCGCCAGCAGCACACAGGGTTTGACTGAAGCTTTCTTT. It encodes CASSTQGLTEAFF.

The CDR3 sequence: CRAGTRDEQYF. Here the CDR3 DNA reads TGCAGGGCAGGGACCCGGGATGAGCAGTACTTC. This sequence joins TRBV20-1 and TRBJ2-7, with D tentatively TRBD1 or TRBD2 (5 bases each). Germline V CDR1 and CDR2: DFQATT, SNEGSKA (reference sequence). This CDR3 region has 11 residues.

This clone was observed a few times. One end of the junction varies from germline; a read error may be responsible. The V gene is TRBV6-1, the J gene TRBJ1-6; TRBD1 might be the D (5 bases). Germline-derived CDR1 and CDR2 are MNHNS and SASEGT. The CDR3 sequence is 12 residues long. As DNA, the CDR3 is TGTGCCAGCAGTGTTTACTCGGGACCCGGAACCTTC. Translated: CASSVYSGPGTF.

This clone appeared a single time. J is TRBJ2-5 and V is TRBV6-6; 11 bases fit TRBD2. Germline V gene sequence: CDR1 MNHNY, CDR2 SVGAGI (reference sequence). The CDR3 runs to 16 residues. V lost 6 bases, J lost 4 bases, and 10 bases stayed unmatched. The CDR3 region is CASSQIPGTSGETQYF. CDR3 sequence (DNA): TGTGCCAGCAGCCAAATCCCCGGGACTAGCGGAGAGACCCAGTACTTC.

The V call is TRBV7-6, the J call TRBJ2-3, with 8 bases identical to TRBD2. The CDR3 is made up of 19 amino acids. In germline, CDR1 is SGHVS, CDR2 FNYEAQ. With 4 bases clipped from V and 3 bases from J, the junction kept 18 bases outside the gene matches. In DNA, the CDR3 is TGTGCCAGCAGCTCGGGACAACTAGCGGAAATTGTTGGGACAGATACGCAGTATTTT. It translates to CASSSGQLAEIVGTDTQYF.

Many counts were recorded for this clone. The V gene is TRBV5-1, the J gene TRBJ2-7, with D unresolved. This CDR3 is built from 14 residues. Trimming cost V 5 bases and J 3 bases, with 15 bases left between them. Germline CDR1 and CDR2: SGHRS and YFSETQ. The CDR3 DNA is TGCGCCAGCAGAGAAGGGTTGGGTAGCTACGAGCAGTACTTC. Protein sequence: CASREGLGSYEQYF.

Comments on this clone: The junction differs from germline at one of its ends, possibly a read error. The genes are TRBV10-2 and TRBJ2-3, with D possibly TRBD2 on 5 matching bases. The CDR3 loop spans 15 amino acids. CDR1 is WSHSY, CDR2 SAAADI, per germline. The CDR3 reads CASSEMDSSTDTQYF. The CDR3 bases are TGCGCCAGCAGTGAGATGGACTCCAGCACGGATACGCAGTATTTT.

The genes are TRBV7-3 and TRBJ2-3; D ambiguous. Germline CDR1 is SGHTA and CDR2 is FQGTGA. V lost 5 bases to trimming and J lost 0 bases, with 9 bases between them. The CDR3 runs to 14 residues. CDR3 in DNA: TGTGCCAGCAGCCTATCTTCCAGCACAGATACGCAGTATTTT. Translated: CASSLSSSTDTQYF. Drawing the rest from reference TRBV7-3 and TRBJ2-3, the complete variable domain is GAGVSQTPSNKVTEKGKYVELRCDPISGHTALYWYRQSLGQGPEFLIYFQGTGAADDSGLPNDRFFAVRPEGSVSTLKIQRTERGDSAVYLCASSLSSSTDTQYFGPGTRLTVL.

This clone was counted only a few times. The chain joins TRBV7-6 to TRBJ1-2, with TRBD1 identical over 8 bases. Losses at the gene ends were 1 base for V and 7 bases for J; bases not matched to a gene: 5. There are 14 residues in the CDR3. CDR1 and CDR2 from the germline V gene are SGHVS and FNYEAQ. DNA for the CDR3: TGTGCCAGCAGCTTAGAGGACAGGGTATCTGGCTACACCTTC. Amino acid sequence: CASSLEDRVSGYTF.